The 25 T cell receptor beta chains listed next were all sequenced from one sample in a study of shared clonotypes between healthy human individuals. Using immunoSEQ multiplex PCR, the repertoire was profiled, and TCRdb retains in-frame clones only, with some absent. The sample contains about 2.4 million clones, approximately 93% of which appear only once. The source material was naive CD4+ T cells from PBMCs. Subset described: CD45RA+ positively selected. All receptors derive from a man aged 18 to 29 in good health. Some clones in this sample may be carry-over from other donors' samples.

This sequence joins TRBV5-6 and TRBJ2-1; TRBD2 matches 8 bases. Germline CDR1 and CDR2: SGHDT and YYEEEE. The CDR3 consists of 16 residues. Trimming removed 0 bases from V and 1 base from J; junction bases left unmatched: 3. For the CDR3, the DNA is TGTGCCAGCAGCTTGGTGGCGGGAGGATCCTACAATGAGCAGTTCTTC. This gives the protein CASSLVAGGSYNEQFF.

This chain joins TRBV10-3 and TRBJ2-2; D call uncertain. V was trimmed by 6 bases and J by 2 bases, leaving 7 bases between them. The CDR3 has 13 amino acids. Germline V CDR1 and CDR2: ENHRY, SYGVKD. CDR3 bases: TGTGCCATCAGCCCAGACAACACCGGGGAGCTGTTTTTT. It yields the protein CAISPDNTGELFF.

This chain uses TRBV7-9 with TRBJ1-1, with D possibly being TRBD1 (5 bases). CDR3 length: 17 residues. Deletions cut 4 bases from V and 1 base from J, with 19 bases between. Per the germline V gene, CDR1 is SEHNR and CDR2 is FQNEAQ (reference sequence). The CDR3 DNA follows: TGTGCCAGCAGCTCCCAATCGTTATTTGGGGGGAACACTGAAGCTTTCTTT. Its translation is CASSSQSLFGGNTEAFF.

CDR3 nucleotide sequence: TGTGCCAGCTCACTGTCAATCGGACAGACCGAGGGCTACACCTTC. Its protein is CASSLSIGQTEGYTF. The chain uses TRBV18 and TRBJ1-2; tentative D call: TRBD1 (6 bases). The CDR3 is 15 amino acids. V shed 4 bases and J shed 8 bases, with 20 bases lying between them. Germline V gives CDR1 KGHSH, CDR2 LQKENI. The full variable domain, in which reference TRBV18 and TRBJ1-2 provide the parts outside the CDR3, is NAGVMQNPRHLVRRRGQEARLRCSPMKGHSHVYWYRQLPEEGLKFMVYLQKENIIDESGMPKERFSAEFPKEGPSILRIQQVVRGDSAAYFCASSLSIGQTEGYTFGSGTRLTVV.

The V and J genes are TRBV5-1 and TRBJ1-2; a weak D match, TRBD1 (6 bases). The CDR3 is made up of 14 amino acids. Germline lookup yields CDR1 SGHRS and CDR2 YFSETQ. V was shortened by 0 bases and J by 3 bases, with 9 bases between the two germline ends. The CDR3 loop is CASSLGGPDYGYTF. For the CDR3, the DNA is TGCGCCAGCAGCTTGGGGGGGCCTGACTATGGCTACACCTTC.

The CDR3, as DNA: TGTGCCAGCAGCGGAACTAGCGGGAGATACGCCGGGGAGCTGTTTTTT. It specifies CASSGTSGRYAGELFF. The V call is TRBV7-9, the J call TRBJ2-2; 11 bases agree with TRBD2. The CDR3 is made up of 16 amino acids. CDR1 is SEHNR and CDR2 is FQNEAQ in the germline V gene (reference sequence). V dropped 5 bases and J dropped 6; count of bases not matched to a gene: 8.

V usage is TRBV18 and J usage is TRBJ2-1; no reliable D call. The CDR3 extends over 15 amino acids. V was shortened by 6 bases and J by 7 bases, with 19 bases between the two germline ends. Per germline, CDR1 KGHSH and CDR2 LQKENI. Written as DNA, the CDR3 is TGTGCCAGCTCTTCCTCCTCGGCTTCTGAGAATGAGCAGTTCTTC. As protein: CASSSSSASENEQFF. The complete variable domain, with remaining parts taken from reference TRBV18 and TRBJ2-1, reads NAGVMQNPRHLVRRRGQEARLRCSPMKGHSHVYWYRQLPEEGLKFMVYLQKENIIDESGMPKERFSAEFPKEGPSILRIQQVVRGDSAAYFCASSSSSASENEQFFGPGTRLTVL.

The chain joins TRBV9 to TRBJ2-1; 10 bases agree with TRBD1. This CDR3 spans 14 amino acids. The germline V gene has CDR1 SGDLS and CDR2 YYNGEE. J gave up 9 bases and V 3 bases, and 6 bases lay outside the gene matches. This chain's CDR3 is CASSAAGTGVEQFF. In DNA form, the CDR3 reads TGTGCCAGCAGCGCTGCGGGGACAGGGGTTGAGCAGTTCTTC.

As for this clone: The same CDR3 also results from other DNA sequences found in this sample. The chain employs TRBV11-1 and TRBJ2-5; D uncertain. In germline, CDR1 is SGHAT, CDR2 FQDESV (reference sequence). This CDR3 comprises 13 residues. V lost 1 base to trimming and J lost 2 bases, with 5 bases between them. CDR3 nucleotides: TGTGCCAGCAGCTTAGGTCCACAAGAGACCCAGTACTTC. Protein: CASSLGPQETQYF.

The chain links TRBV21-1 to TRBJ1-3; the table's D gene call, TRBD1, was not cross checked with the DNA. TRBV21-1 is a documented pseudogene. CDR3 length equals 16 residues. CDR3 DNA: TGTGCCAGCAGCACGCGGACAGGGGGCACTGGAAACACCATATATTTT. Protein product: CASSTRTGGTGNTIYF.

The chain's CDR3 is CASSPPRTSGTDTQYF. The CDR3 coding sequence is TGTGCCAGCTCACCACCTAGGACTAGCGGCACAGATACGCAGTATTTT. The chain joins TRBV18 to TRBJ2-3; 9 positions agree with TRBD2. V shed 0 bases and J 1 base; nucleotides not matched to a gene: 2. This CDR3 contains 16 residues. Germline CDR1 KGHSH, CDR2 LQKENI.

The chain uses TRBV7-9 and TRBJ2-7; D possibly corresponds to TRBD1 (6 bases). The CDR3 sequence is 14 residues long. Trimming left V 3 bases short and J 2 bases short, with 11 bases between. Per germline, CDR1 SEHNR and CDR2 FQNEAQ (reference sequence). CDR3 residues: CASSFPTGTYEQYF. The DNA of the CDR3 is TGTGCCAGCAGCTTTCCCACAGGGACCTACGAGCAGTACTTC. Looking up the rest from reference TRBV7-9 and TRBJ2-7 gives the full variable domain: DTGVSQNPRHKITKRGQNVTFRCDPISEHNRLYWYRQTLGQGPEFLTYFQNEAQLEKSRLLSDRFSAERPKGSFSTLEIQRTEQGDSAMYLCASSFPTGTYEQYFGPGTRLTVT.

V usage is TRBV7-2 and J usage is TRBJ2-7; 10 bases map to TRBD1. Trimming removed 6 bases from V and 2 bases from J; junction bases left unmatched: 4. The germline V gene has CDR1 SGHTA and CDR2 FQGNSA. The CDR3 is 14 residues long. CDR3 protein: CASRRGQGAYEQYF. CDR3 coding DNA: TGTGCCAGCAGGCGAGGACAGGGGGCCTACGAGCAGTACTTC.

The V and J genes are TRBV7-2 and TRBJ2-5; D may be TRBD2 (7 bases). Trimming cost V 3 bases and J 4 bases, with 15 bases left between them. CDR3 length: 15 residues. The germline V gene has CDR1 SGHTA and CDR2 FQGNSA. For the CDR3, the DNA is TGTGCCAGCAGCTTGAGGCGGAGGGGGGGAGAGACCCAGTACTTC. This sequence encodes CASSLRRRGGETQYF. The entire variable domain, with the rest obtained from reference TRBV7-2 and TRBJ2-5, is as follows: GAGVSQSPSNKVTEKGKDVELRCDPISGHTALYWYRQSLGQGLEFLIYFQGNSAPDKSGLPSDRFSAERTGGSVSTLTIQRTQQEDSAVYLCASSLRRRGGETQYFGPGTRLLVL.

The chain uses TRBV7-9 and TRBJ1-2; a possible D gene is TRBD1 (6 bases). CDR3 length equals 13 residues. Trimming pared 3 bases from V and 2 bases from J, leaving 7 bases between. Germline CDR1 SEHNR, CDR2 FQNEAQ (reference sequence). CDR3 nucleotides: TGTGCCAGCAGCTTTGACAGGAACTATGGCTACACCTTC. This sequence encodes CASSFDRNYGYTF.

This sequence joins TRBV5-1 and TRBJ2-7; TRBD2 matches 8 bases. Germline CDR1 and CDR2: SGHRS and YFSETQ. The CDR3 covers 16 residues. Trimming at V came to 3 bases and at J to 3 bases, leaving 11 bases not matched to a gene. The CDR3 protein is CASSSTRTSSLYEQYF. CDR3 sequence (DNA): TGCGCCAGCAGCTCTACTCGGACTAGCTCCCTCTACGAGCAGTACTTC.

CDR3 loop: CASSQVTPGQGRKLFF. CDR3 DNA sequence: TGCGCCAGCAGCCAAGTTACCCCGGGACAGGGGAGAAAACTGTTTTTT. The rearrangement uses TRBV4-1 and TRBJ1-4, with 10 bases lining up with TRBD1. CDR1 is MGHRA and CDR2 is YSYEKL in the germline V gene. After removal of 1 base from V and 10 bases from J, the junction contained 9 bases not matched to a gene. The CDR3 runs 16 residues.

The rearrangement links TRBV28 to TRBJ1-1, with 7 bases matching TRBD1. V lost 7 bases and J lost 4; bases outside the gene matches: 9. The CDR3 covers 14 residues. Looked up from germline, CDR1 is MDHEN and CDR2 is SYDVKM. The CDR3 is CASTLTGVLTEAFF. The CDR3 DNA is TGTGCCAGCACCCTTACAGGGGTCCTCACTGAAGCTTTCTTT.

The chain joins TRBV6-5 to TRBJ2-7; the D gene could be TRBD1 or TRBD2 (6 bases each). This CDR3 is 13 amino acids long. Trimming shortened V by 0 bases and J by 6 bases, and 9 bases separated the two germline ends. Germline CDR1 and CDR2: MNHEY and SVGAGI. The CDR3 region is CASSYSKGGEQYF. CDR3 nucleotides: TGTGCCAGCAGTTACTCGAAGGGGGGCGAGCAGTACTTC.

The V call is TRBV18, the J call TRBJ1-3; unclear D gene. From germline, CDR1 is KGHSH and CDR2 LQKENI. CDR3 length: 13 residues. V was pared by 3 bases and J by 2 bases, with 5 bases between. The CDR3 loop is CASSPTTGNTIYF. Here the CDR3 DNA reads TGTGCCAGCTCACCCACGACTGGAAACACCATATATTTT. The whole variable domain, filled in from reference TRBV18 and TRBJ1-3, reads NAGVMQNPRHLVRRRGQEARLRCSPMKGHSHVYWYRQLPEEGLKFMVYLQKENIIDESGMPKERFSAEFPKEGPSILRIQQVVRGDSAAYFCASSPTTGNTIYFGEGSWLTVV.

The V gene is TRBV18, the J gene TRBJ2-3; no clear D gene. Trimming removed 3 bases from V and 4 bases from J, with 14 bases in between. Germline V gene lookup returns CDR1 KGHSH and CDR2 LQKENI. The CDR3 spans 15 residues. CDR3 DNA: TGTGCCAGCTCACCCCAACAGAGGAGAGCAGATACGCAGTATTTT. This translates into CASSPQQRRADTQYF.

This chain joins TRBV6-5 and TRBJ1-2; TRBD1 is a possible D gene (6 bases). Trimming left V 2 bases short and J 6 bases short, with 16 bases between. The V gene's germline CDR1 is MNHEY and CDR2 SVGAGI. The CDR3 runs to 15 residues. CDR3 sequence: CASSYGLRGTDGYTF. CDR3 DNA: TGTGCCAGCAGTTACGGGCTTAGGGGGACGGATGGCTACACCTTC.

This chain links TRBV5-6 with TRBJ2-1, with 11 bases aligning to TRBD2. The CDR3 totals 17 residues. Germline V lookup: CDR1 SGHDT, CDR2 YYEEEE. After removal of 6 bases from V and 6 bases from J, the junction contained 14 bases not matched to a gene. CDR3 sequence (DNA): TGTGCCAGCACCTCCCCTGGGCTAGCGGGAGGACTCAATGAGCAGTTCTTC. This codes for CASTSPGLAGGLNEQFF.

The chain links TRBV5-4 to TRBJ1-4; TRBD1 matches at 9 bases. CDR3 size: 17 residues. V gave up 4 bases and J gave up 2 bases; unmatched junction bases: 9. Germline CDR1 and CDR2: SGHNT and YYREEE (reference sequence). The CDR3: CASSTARDRATNEKLFF. For the CDR3, the DNA is TGTGCCAGCAGCACCGCAAGGGACAGGGCCACTAATGAAAAACTGTTTTTT.

In the case of this clone: Other DNA sequences of this sample code for an identical CDR3. The chain has TRBV5-1 and TRBJ2-7; 13 positions match TRBD2. V gave up 5 bases and J gave up 2 bases; unmatched junction bases: 1. The CDR3 loop spans 14 amino acids. CDR1 is SGHRS and CDR2 is YFSETQ in the germline V gene. CDR3 sequence reads: CASSGLAGAYEQYF. The CDR3 DNA sequence: TGCGCCAGCAGTGGACTAGCGGGGGCCTACGAGCAGTACTTC.